This T cell receptor (beta chain) was sequenced during a study of cytomegalovirus exposure and HLA in healthy donors. Primers for the PCR totalled 60 Vbeta and 13 Jbeta. Clones were read by immunoSEQ multiplex PCR, and TCRdb kept only the in-frame ones, dropping some. In the table there are approximately 90,000 clones, 85% of which are singletons. Study-level results: Most TCRs appeared rarely, but some public TCRs recurred in many donors. A list of 150 to 200 TCR beta chains associated with cytomegalovirus was given.

From germline, CDR1 is SGHRS and CDR2 YFSETQ. V was clipped by 0 bases and J by 3 bases; unmatched bases: 3. The CDR3 has 16 amino acids. This clone was found once. Its antigen remains unidentified. The clonotype was recovered from a man aged 35-49 years in good health and CMV-seropositive. The chain combines TRBV5-1 with TRBJ1-5; 10 bases are a match to TRBD1. The sample comprised PBMCs. CDR3 sequence: CASSLDGTGVNQPQHF. CDR3 DNA sequence: TGCGCCAGCAGCTTGGACGGGACAGGGGTCAATCAGCCCCAGCATTTT.